Listed below are T cell receptor beta chains from one sample, sequenced in a study of CD8 T cells in Susac syndrome. TCRdb reprocessed the immunoSEQ multiplex PCR reads with MiXCR, giving one entry per CDR3 protein. The sample has 130,000 to 150,000 distinct CDR3 sequences, approximately 93% seen once. The specimen was CD4+ T cells from PBMCs. These receptors all come from a human donor in good health. Both conserved end residues are part of each CDR3. Fields, in order: D gene, J gene, V gene, clone size, CDR3 protein, CDR3 DNA. D genes are given only for firm matches. Size is stated for part of the rows, as once, few or many counts, or as a class when the clone is expanded.

TRBD1	TRBJ2-1	TRBV29-1	.	CSVPGQPLYNEQFF	TGCAGCGTCCCGGGACAGCCTTTATACAATGAGCAGTTCTTC
.	TRBJ1-2	TRBV20-1	.	CSAPSIDSYGYTF	TGCAGTGCTCCATCAATCGACAGCTATGGCTACACCTTC
TRBD2	TRBJ2-7	TRBV14	.	CASSARTSGRYEQYF	TGTGCCAGCAGCGCCCGGACTAGCGGAAGATACGAGCAGTACTTC
TRBD2	TRBJ2-3	TRBV2	.	CATFSTGTRDTDTQYF	TGTGCCACCTTTTCCACCGGGACTAGAGACACAGATACGCAGTATTTT
TRBD2	TRBJ2-1	TRBV5-1	.	CASSSTSGRANYNEQFF	TGCGCCAGCAGCTCGACTAGCGGGAGGGCCAACTATAATGAGCAGTTCTTC
.	TRBJ2-7	TRBV5-6	.	CASSLLSGSSYEQYF	TGTGCCAGCAGCTTGCTGAGCGGAAGCTCCTACGAGCAGTACTTC
TRBD2	TRBJ2-4	TRBV6-5	.	CASSSGLAGVRQYF	TGTGCCAGCAGCTCCGGACTAGCGGGAGTTCGGCAGTACTTC
.	TRBJ2-7	TRBV29-1	.	CSVVFAYEQYF	TGCAGCGTCGTTTTTGCGTACGAGCAGTACTTC
TRBD1	TRBJ1-5	TRBV7-9	.	CASSFGTGFLGPNQPQHF	TGTGCCAGCAGCTTTGGGACAGGGTTTTTAGGTCCCAATCAGCCCCAGCATTTT
TRBD1	TRBJ1-1	TRBV29-1	.	CSVIGQGAGMNTEAFF	TGCAGCGTGATAGGACAGGGGGCCGGCATGAACACTGAAGCTTTCTTT
.	TRBJ2-5	TRBV30	.	CAWSRSQETQYF	TGTGCCTGGAGTAGGAGCCAAGAGACCCAGTACTTC
TRBD1	TRBJ1-2	TRBV19	.	CASSPRDRETNYGYTF	TGTGCCAGTAGTCCCCGGGACAGAGAAACTAACTATGGCTACACCTTC
.	TRBJ2-3	TRBV7-2	.	CASSLALSGTQYF	TGTGCCAGCAGCTTAGCCCTTAGCGGAACGCAGTATTTT
.	TRBJ2-1	TRBV25-1	.	CASSEAGTSSYNEQFF	TGTGCCAGCAGTGAGGCAGGGACAAGCTCCTACAATGAGCAGTTCTTC
.	TRBJ2-1	TRBV10-3	once	CAISESPSYEQFF	TGTGCCATCAGTGAGTCGCCTAGCTATGAGCAGTTCTTC
TRBD2	TRBJ2-1	TRBV7-8	.	CASRIAGGTEQFF	TGTGCCAGCAGAATAGCGGGAGGGACTGAGCAGTTCTTC
.	TRBJ2-1	TRBV20-1	.	CSARILEGGSYNEQFF	TGCAGTGCTAGAATACTGGAAGGAGGCTCCTACAATGAGCAGTTCTTC
.	TRBJ2-1	TRBV15	.	CATSRERERNEQFF	TGTGCCACCAGCAGAGAACGGGAGCGGAATGAGCAGTTCTTC
TRBD2	TRBJ2-1	TRBV27	few	CASSPGLAGGNEQFF	TGTGCCAGCAGTCCGGGACTAGCGGGAGGTAATGAGCAGTTCTTC
.	TRBJ2-3	TRBV6-5	.	CASSYDISTDTQYF	TGTGCCAGCAGTTATGATATCTCCACAGATACGCAGTATTTT
TRBD2	TRBJ2-1	TRBV11-2	.	CASSLGTSGQQFF	TGTGCCAGCAGCTTAGGGACTAGCGGGCAGCAGTTCTTC
.	TRBJ1-2	TRBV7-2	few	CASSLDRVNGYTF	TGTGCCAGCAGCTTAGATAGGGTAAATGGCTACACCTTC
TRBD2	TRBJ2-7	TRBV6-1	.	CASSEGAGGYEQYF	TGTGCCAGCAGCGAAGGCGCGGGAGGCTACGAGCAGTACTTC
.	TRBJ2-3	TRBV1	.	CTSSQRPGTSGRRGTDTQYF	TGCACCAGCAGCCAGAGACCCGGGACTAGCGGGAGGCGAGGGACAGATACGCAGTATTTT
TRBD1	TRBJ2-7	TRBV7-2	.	CASSLTQGAFNEQYF	TGTGCCAGCAGCTTGACCCAGGGGGCGTTTAACGAGCAGTACTTC
TRBD1	TRBJ2-3	TRBV27	.	CASFSYRGSPDTQYF	TGTGCCAGCTTCTCCTACAGGGGTTCGCCAGATACGCAGTATTTT
.	TRBJ1-1	TRBV29-1	once	CSGGRQVNTEAFF	TGCAGCGGCGGACGACAGGTGAACACTGAAGCTTTCTTT
.	TRBJ1-1	TRBV5-1	once	CASSRDGSGTMNTEAFF	TGCGCCAGCAGTCGGGACGGGTCAGGAACGATGAACACTGAAGCTTTCTTT
TRBD2	TRBJ2-3	TRBV2	.	CASGPSGIPTGDTQYF	TGTGCCAGCGGACCTAGCGGGATACCAACTGGAGATACGCAGTATTTT
.	TRBJ2-5	TRBV7-9	.	CASSPGTPKETQYF	TGTGCCAGCAGCCCTGGGACTCCGAAAGAGACCCAGTACTTC
.	TRBJ1-1	TRBV30	.	CAWIHRTPNTEAFF	TGTGCCTGGATCCATCGGACACCGAACACTGAAGCTTTCTTT
.	TRBJ2-7	TRBV15	.	CATSRDLFGYYEQYF	TGTGCCACCAGCAGAGATCTTTTTGGCTACTACGAGCAGTACTTC
.	TRBJ1-1	TRBV20-1	.	CSAGKEGTEAFF	TGCAGTGCTGGTAAAGAAGGCACTGAAGCTTTCTTT
.	TRBJ2-1	TRBV12-3/TRBV12-4	.	CASSPGQNIHEQFF	TGTGCCAGCAGCCCCGGACAAAACATCCATGAGCAGTTCTTC
TRBD1	TRBJ2-7	TRBV6-6	.	CASSSRTGLYEQYF	TGTGCCAGCAGTTCCCGGACAGGGCTCTACGAGCAGTACTTC
TRBD1	TRBJ1-4	TRBV9	.	CASSVAQGALSEKLFF	TGTGCCAGCAGCGTAGCTCAGGGGGCTTTAAGTGAAAAACTGTTTTTT
.	TRBJ2-2	TRBV11-2	.	CASSSSGTNTGELFF	TGTGCCAGCAGCTCCTCCGGGACTAACACCGGGGAGCTGTTTTTT
.	TRBJ1-5	TRBV30	.	CAWSRDTNQPQHF	TGTGCCTGGAGTAGGGATACCAATCAGCCCCAGCATTTT
TRBD1	TRBJ2-7	TRBV3-1	.	CASSKDRGRSYEQYF	TGTGCCAGCAGCAAGGACAGGGGACGCTCCTACGAGCAGTACTTC
.	TRBJ2-1	TRBV5-1	.	CASSLQGTGEQFF	TGCGCCAGCAGCTTGCAAGGGACGGGTGAGCAGTTCTTC
TRBD1	TRBJ2-6	TRBV4-1	.	CASSPYRDSTGANVLTF	TGCGCCAGCAGCCCGTACCGGGACAGTACTGGGGCCAACGTCCTGACTTTC
TRBD2	TRBJ2-1	TRBV7-9	.	CASSPSGGGYNEQFF	TGTGCCAGCAGCCCTAGCGGGGGTGGGTACAATGAGCAGTTCTTC
.	TRBJ2-5	TRBV28	.	CASTPGQETQYF	TGTGCCAGCACCCCGGGCCAAGAGACCCAGTACTTC
.	TRBJ2-5	TRBV29-1	.	CSVDLGRTQETQYF	TGCAGCGTTGATCTAGGCCGGACTCAAGAGACCCAGTACTTC
TRBD1	TRBJ2-1	TRBV18	.	CASSPRRDRDKQFF	TGTGCCAGCTCCCCAAGGCGGGACAGGGACAAGCAGTTCTTC
.	TRBJ2-7	TRBV30	.	CGVEDSLTYEQYF	TGTGGGGTTGAGGACAGCCTGACCTACGAGCAGTACTTC
TRBD2	TRBJ2-7	TRBV20-1	once	CSARVAGRSYEQYF	TGCAGTGCTAGGGTAGCGGGTCGATCCTACGAGCAGTACTTC
TRBD2	TRBJ2-1	TRBV9	.	CASSVGLAGVLRSSYNEQFF	TGTGCCAGCAGCGTAGGCTTAGCGGGAGTGTTAAGGAGCTCCTACAATGAGCAGTTCTTC
TRBD2	TRBJ2-2	TRBV6-4	once	CASSDGRDTGELFF	TGTGCCAGCAGTGACGGGAGGGACACCGGGGAGCTGTTTTTT
.	TRBJ1-1	TRBV12-3/TRBV12-4	.	CASSLSRQVNTEAFF	TGTGCCAGCAGTTTAAGCAGGCAGGTTAACACTGAAGCTTTCTTT